The 20 T cell receptor beta chains below come from one sample, sequenced in a study of T cell responses to AZD1222 COVID-19 vaccine. Assay: immunoSEQ multiplex PCR; the TCRdb copy retains only in-frame clones and omits some. The sample comprises about 120,000 clones, more than 70% of which are singletons, and more than 9% rests with the top ten. This material consisted of peripheral blood, taken on day 0 of AZD1222 vaccination. These receptors came from an adult in good health.

The chain couples TRBV19 to TRBJ1-6; 9 bases are a match to TRBD1. This CDR3 is built from 16 residues. The ends lost 5 bases at V and 8 bases at J; junction bases unmatched: 10. Looked up from germline, CDR1 is LNHDA and CDR2 is SQIVND (reference sequence). The CDR3 reads CASSPREGQGYSPLHF. The CDR3 DNA is TGTGCCAGTAGTCCCAGGGAGGGACAGGGTTATTCACCCCTCCACTTT.

The V and J genes are TRBV28 and TRBJ2-7, with D hard to call. The CDR3 consists of 11 residues. The V end lost 7 bases, the J end lost 7 bases, and 11 bases lay between the germline ends. Per germline, CDR1 MDHEN and CDR2 SYDVKM. The CDR3 nucleotides are TGTGCCAGCATCGGGCTGGGGGAGCAGTACTTC. Its translation is CASIGLGEQYF.

This chain links TRBV7-9 with TRBJ1-1; D might be TRBD1 (6 bases). The germline gives CDR1 SEHNR, CDR2 FQNEAQ (reference sequence). V was pared by 1 base and J by 5 bases, with 11 bases between. The CDR3 consists of 14 residues. The CDR3 protein is CASSLGGQRTEAFF. The DNA of the CDR3 is TGTGCCAGCAGCTTAGGAGGACAGCGAACTGAAGCTTTCTTT.

The rearrangement joins TRBV3-1 (or the pseudogene TRBV3-2) to TRBJ1-1; D not certain. The V end lost 2 bases, the J end lost 3 bases, and 10 bases lay between the germline ends. Looked up from germline, CDR1 is LGHDT and CDR2 is YNNKEL (reference sequence). CDR3 length: 14 amino acids. CDR3 amino acids: CASSQLEADTEAFF. CDR3 DNA sequence: TGTGCCAGCAGCCAACTCGAGGCAGACACTGAAGCTTTCTTT.

This chain links TRBV9 with TRBJ2-1, with 12 nucleotides matching TRBD2. The germline gives CDR1 SGDLS, CDR2 YYNGEE. This CDR3 comprises 15 residues. The J segment lost 7 bases and the V segment lost 3 bases, leaving 5 bases of the junction unmatched. CDR3 sequence: CASSAGLAGGNEQFF. CDR3 coding DNA: TGTGCCAGCAGCGCGGGACTAGCGGGTGGGAATGAGCAGTTCTTC.

This clone appeared a few times. The V and J genes are TRBV7-6 and TRBJ1-3, with D unresolved. Trimming took off 5 bases at V and 0 bases at J, with 8 bases between the two ends. Germline-derived CDR1 and CDR2 are SGHVS and FNYEAQ. The CDR3 extends over 14 amino acids. The chain's CDR3 is CASSPLYSGNTIYF. CDR3 DNA: TGTGCCAGCAGCCCCCTGTACTCTGGAAACACCATATATTTT. Looking up the rest from reference TRBV7-6 and TRBJ1-3 gives the full variable domain: GAGVSQSPRYKVTKRGQDVALRCDPISGHVSLYWYRQALGQGPEFLTYFNYEAQQDKSGLPNDRFSAERPEGSISTLTIQRTEQRDSAMYRCASSPLYSGNTIYFGEGSWLTVV.

V is TRBV9 and J is TRBJ1-6; 10 nucleotides match TRBD1. Germline CDR1 and CDR2: SGDLS and YYNGEE. This CDR3 region has 14 residues. Trimming removed 3 bases from V and 13 bases from J; junction bases left unmatched: 7. CDR3 coding DNA: TGTGCCAGCAGCGCCTCTGGGACAGGGGCGCCCCTCCACTTT. It is translated as CASSASGTGAPLHF.

The chain links TRBV9 to TRBJ2-3; no clear D. This CDR3 has 15 residues. The germline gives CDR1 SGDLS, CDR2 YYNGEE. The germline V and J ends were trimmed by 1 base and 2 bases, with 11 bases remaining between them. The CDR3 DNA sequence: TGTGCCAGCAGCGTATCGAATACTGACACAGATACGCAGTATTTT. It encodes CASSVSNTDTDTQYF.

The J gene is TRBJ2-1, the V gene TRBV11-1; no clear D. Looked up from germline, CDR1 is SGHAT and CDR2 is FQDESV (reference sequence). The V end lost 0 bases, the J end lost 1 base, and 10 bases lay between the germline ends. This CDR3 is built from 16 residues. This chain's CDR3 is CASSLAGLRSYNEQFF. The CDR3 DNA is TGTGCCAGCAGCTTAGCTGGGCTAAGGTCCTACAATGAGCAGTTCTTC.

The chain carries TRBV27 and TRBJ1-5, with D possibly being TRBD1 (5 bases). There are 13 residues in the CDR3. The germline V and J ends were trimmed by 2 bases and 4 bases, with 6 bases remaining between them. CDR1 and CDR2 (germline): MNHEY, SMNVEV (reference sequence). CDR3 region: CASSLRGNQPQHF. CDR3 DNA sequence: TGTGCCAGCAGTTTACGGGGGAATCAGCCCCAGCATTTT.

This chain connects TRBV5-1 to TRBJ1-1, with unresolved D. This CDR3 spans 15 amino acids. The V gene's germline CDR1 is SGHRS and CDR2 YFSETQ. V dropped 4 bases and J dropped 2 bases, with 15 bases sitting between them. CDR3 sequence reads: CASSPGHMTNTEAFF. DNA for the CDR3: TGCGCCAGCAGCCCCGGCCATATGACAAACACTGAAGCTTTCTTT.

V is TRBV7-3 and J is TRBJ2-2; D is ambiguous. Trimming left V 4 bases short and J 9 bases short, with 6 bases between. Per the germline V gene, CDR1 is SGHTA and CDR2 is FQGTGA. The CDR3 has 11 residues. The DNA of the CDR3 is TGTGCCAGCAGCTCCGGGTGGGAGCTGTTTTTT. Translating it yields CASSSGWELFF. Full variable domain (missing parts from reference TRBV7-3 and TRBJ2-2): GAGVSQTPSNKVTEKGKYVELRCDPISGHTALYWYRQSLGQGPEFLIYFQGTGAADDSGLPNDRFFAVRPEGSVSTLKIQRTERGDSAVYLCASSSGWELFFGEGSRLTVL.

This rearrangement joins TRBV6-2 or TRBV6-3 to TRBJ2-5, with a weak D call TRBD1 (5 bases). Trimming pared 2 bases from V and 5 bases from J, leaving 15 bases between. Germline lookup yields CDR1 MNHEY and CDR2 SVGEGT. The CDR3 has 15 residues. The chain's CDR3 is CASSYRLAGQETQYF. The CDR3 DNA sequence: TGTGCCAGCAGTTACCGTTTGGCAGGGCAGGAGACCCAGTACTTC.

This clone was observed once. The J gene is TRBJ1-1, the V gene TRBV9; no clear D. CDR1 and CDR2 from the germline V gene are SGDLS and YYNGEE. The V gene lost 4 bases and the J gene lost 4 bases, with 14 bases spanning the gap. The length of the CDR3 is 14 residues. The CDR3 nucleotides are TGTGCCAGCAGCCTAAACCAGGTGTCCACTGAAGCTTTCTTT. It codes for CASSLNQVSTEAFF. Variable domain in full (rest from reference TRBV9 and TRBJ1-1): DSGVTQTPKHLITATGQRVTLRCSPRSGDLSVYWYQQSLDQGLQFLIQYYNGEERAKGNILERFSAQQFPDLHSELNLSSLELGDSALYFCASSLNQVSTEAFFGQGTRLTVV.

J is TRBJ1-1 and V is TRBV18; D not certain. Between the trimmed V and J ends, which lost 3 bases and 6 bases, there was a span of 8 bases. CDR1 is KGHSH and CDR2 is LQKENI in the germline V gene. The CDR3 extends over 12 amino acids. In DNA, the CDR3 is TGTGCCAGCTCACCCGTCCAGGCTGAAGCTTTCTTT. Encoded protein: CASSPVQAEAFF.

This clone was recorded a few times. This rearrangement joins TRBV6-5 to TRBJ1-5; possible D gene TRBD1, 6 bases. The CDR3 is made up of 13 amino acids. Germline-derived CDR1 and CDR2 are MNHEY and SVGAGI. Trimming removed 6 bases at V and 1 base at J, with 7 bases between. CDR3: CASSRGSNQPQHF. CDR3 DNA sequence: TGTGCCAGCAGCAGGGGAAGCAATCAGCCCCAGCATTTT.

This clone was picked up a small number of times. The J gene is TRBJ1-1, the V gene TRBV6-5; D remains ambiguous. This CDR3 has 15 residues. Germline loops: CDR1 MNHEY, CDR2 SVGAGI. Trimming stripped 0 bases from V and 2 bases from J, with 10 bases between. Here the CDR3 DNA reads TGTGCCAGCAGTTACTCCCCAGATGGTAACACTGAAGCTTTCTTT. It yields the protein CASSYSPDGNTEAFF.

The gene calls are TRBV2 and TRBJ2-7, with 12 bases matching TRBD2. Germline V CDR1 and CDR2: SNHLY, FYNNEI. V lost 4 bases to trimming and J lost 5 bases; unmatched junction nucleotides: 15. This CDR3 is 18 amino acids long. CDR3 in DNA: TGTGCCAGCAGTGTTAACCCACGGACTAGCGGGGCGTACGACGAGCAGTACTTC. It specifies CASSVNPRTSGAYDEQYF.

The gene calls are TRBV19 and TRBJ1-1, with TRBD1 identical over 7 bases. Trimming removed 6 bases from V and 4 bases from J; junction bases left unmatched: 8. Germline V lookup: CDR1 LNHDA, CDR2 SQIVND (reference sequence). The CDR3 runs to 14 residues. The CDR3 DNA reads as TGTGCCAGTAGAGGACCGGGACAGAGCACTGAAGCTTTCTTT. Translated: CASRGPGQSTEAFF.

The chain carries TRBV3-1 (or the pseudogene TRBV3-2) and TRBJ1-2; D uncertain. This CDR3 contains 12 residues. Germline loops: CDR1 LGHDT, CDR2 YNNKEL (reference sequence). V lost 5 bases to trimming and J lost 8 bases, with 12 bases between them. CDR3 in amino acids: CASSTGPRGYTF. In DNA, the CDR3 is TGTGCCAGCAGCACCGGGCCAAGGGGCTACACCTTC.